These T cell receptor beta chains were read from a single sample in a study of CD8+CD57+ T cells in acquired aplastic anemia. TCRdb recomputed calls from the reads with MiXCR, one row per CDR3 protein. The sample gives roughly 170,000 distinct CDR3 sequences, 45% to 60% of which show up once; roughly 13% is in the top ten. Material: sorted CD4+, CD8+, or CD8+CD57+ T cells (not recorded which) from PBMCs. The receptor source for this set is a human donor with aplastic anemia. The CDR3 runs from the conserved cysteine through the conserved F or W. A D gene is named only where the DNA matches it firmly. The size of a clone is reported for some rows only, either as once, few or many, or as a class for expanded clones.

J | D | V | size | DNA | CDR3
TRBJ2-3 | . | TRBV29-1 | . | TGCAGCAGTTTCACTGGGGCCCCCACAGATACGCAGTATTTT | CSSFTGAPTDTQYF
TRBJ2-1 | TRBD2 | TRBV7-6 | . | TGTGCCACAGCGGGGGTGTCCTACAATGAGCAGTTCTTC | CATAGVSYNEQFF
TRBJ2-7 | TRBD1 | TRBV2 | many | TGTGCCAGCAGAGGGAGACAGGGGGCGACAGGGCATAACTACGAGCAGTACTTC | CASRGRQGATGHNYEQYF
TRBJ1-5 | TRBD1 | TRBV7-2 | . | TGTGCCAGCAGCTTAGCTCGCGTACCGGGACAGACCAATCAGCCCCAGCATTTT | CASSLARVPGQTNQPQHF
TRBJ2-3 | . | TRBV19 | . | TGTGCCAGTAAGGGTCCTAGCACAGATACGCAGTATTTT | CASKGPSTDTQYF
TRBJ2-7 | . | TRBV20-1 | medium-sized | TGCAGTGCTAGAGATCTTGCGGAAGAGCAGTACTTC | CSARDLAEEQYF
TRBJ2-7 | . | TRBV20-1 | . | TGCAGTGCCAGCAGTGAAGGGCTAGTTGGGGAGCAGCACTTC | CSASSEGLVGEQHF
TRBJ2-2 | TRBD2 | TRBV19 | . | TGTGCCAGTAGTATACTAGCGGGGGCCGGGGAGCTGTTTTTT | CASSILAGAGELFF
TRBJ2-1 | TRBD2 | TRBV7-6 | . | TGTGCCAGCAGCTTAGTGCGGGAGGGGGTTGAGCAGTTCTTC | CASSLVREGVEQFF
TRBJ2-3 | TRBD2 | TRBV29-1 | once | TGCAGCGCGCCGGGACTAGCGGGGAACCTTGGGACGCAGTATTTT | CSAPGLAGNLGTQYF
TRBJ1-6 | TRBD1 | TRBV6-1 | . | TGTGCCAGCAGTGGGTGGGCAGGGGGCGGTTCACCCCTCCACTTT | CASSGWAGGGSPLHF
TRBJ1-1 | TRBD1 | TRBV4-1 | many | TGCGCCAGCAGCCAAGCCACTAATGGACAGGGACTTGAAGCTTTCTTT | CASSQATNGQGLEAFF
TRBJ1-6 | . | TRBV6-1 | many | TGTGCCAGCAGTGAACAGATTATGGGTAATTCACCCCTCCACTTT | CASSEQIMGNSPLHF
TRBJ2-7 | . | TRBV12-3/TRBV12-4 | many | TGTGCCAGCTCCAGGGTGGCAGGAACCCGCTCCTACGAGCAGTACTTC | CASSRVAGTRSYEQYF
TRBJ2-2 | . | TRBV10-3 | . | TGTGCCATCAATTCCGGGGCGACCGGGGAGCTGTTTTTT | CAINSGATGELFF
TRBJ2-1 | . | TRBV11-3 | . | TGTGCCAGCAGCTTACCGCGGGGACAGTTCTTC | CASSLPRGQFF
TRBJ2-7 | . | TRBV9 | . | TGTGCCAGCAGCGAGGGCGGGTACGAGCAGTACTTC | CASSEGGYEQYF
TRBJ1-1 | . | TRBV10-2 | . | TGCGCCAGCAGTGCGTACAGGGAATACACTGAAGCTTTCTTT | CASSAYREYTEAFF
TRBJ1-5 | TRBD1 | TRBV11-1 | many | TGTGCCAGCAGCTTGAGCGGACAGGGACAAAATCAGCCCCAGCATTTT | CASSLSGQGQNQPQHF
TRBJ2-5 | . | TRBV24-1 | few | TGTGCCACCAGTGATCGGGGGTTGGAAGAGGCCCAGTACTTC | CATSDRGLEEAQYF
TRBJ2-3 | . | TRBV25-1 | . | TGTGCCACCTACTCAGATACGCAGTATTTT | CATYSDTQYF
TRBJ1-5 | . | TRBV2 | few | TGTGCCAGCAGTGAACTCGCCCGACTCAATCAGCCCCAGCATTTT | CASSELARLNQPQHF
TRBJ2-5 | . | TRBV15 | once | TGTGCCACCAGCAGAGATATTACAGGGCAAGAGACCCAGTACTTC | CATSRDITGQETQYF
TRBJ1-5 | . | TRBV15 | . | TGTGCCACCAGGGACCTTGGGCAGGGTAAAAGGCCCCAGCATTTT | CATRDLGQGKRPQHF
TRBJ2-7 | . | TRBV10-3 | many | TGTGCCATCAGTGAGCCCCTAATCGAGGGTCAGGACGAGCAGTACTTC | CAISEPLIEGQDEQYF
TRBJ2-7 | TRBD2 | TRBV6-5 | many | TGTGCCAGCAGTTCTTGGGGGGGGACCTACGAGCAGTACTTC | CASSSWGGTYEQYF
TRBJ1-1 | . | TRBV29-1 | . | TGCAGCGTGATGAGGGGCCTGGGAGACACTGAAGCTTTCTTT | CSVMRGLGDTEAFF
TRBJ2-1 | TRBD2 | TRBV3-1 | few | TGTGCCAGCAGCCTGACTAGCGGGGGGGCGGTGTCGTTCTTC | CASSLTSGGAVSFF
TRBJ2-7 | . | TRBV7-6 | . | TGTGCCAGCAGCTTAGGCCCGGGAGCATACGAGCAGTACTTC | CASSLGPGAYEQYF
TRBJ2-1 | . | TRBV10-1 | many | TGCGCCAGCGGGGACCGCTGGGGCAATGAGCAGTTCTTC | CASGDRWGNEQFF
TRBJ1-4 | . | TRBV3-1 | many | TGTGCCAGCAGCCGTCAAAGTCTAGAACTGTTTTTT | CASSRQSLELFF
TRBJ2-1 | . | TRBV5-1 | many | TGCGCCAGCAGCCTCACTCCGGACAGCAATGAGCAGTTCTTC | CASSLTPDSNEQFF
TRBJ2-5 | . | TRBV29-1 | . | TGCAGCACCCGAATCCCGGGGTTAAAAGAGACCCAGTACTTC | CSTRIPGLKETQYF
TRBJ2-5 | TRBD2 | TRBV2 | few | TGTGCCAGCAGTGAAGGTGGGGCGGGAGGGGAGACCCAGTACTTC | CASSEGGAGGETQYF
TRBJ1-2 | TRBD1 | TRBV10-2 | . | TGCGCCAGCAGTGACCCTTTGGACAGGATCGATGGCTACACCTTC | CASSDPLDRIDGYTF
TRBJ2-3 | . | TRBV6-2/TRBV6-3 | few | TGTGCCAGCAGTTACACTTTGGGCGTCGGGGCAGATACGCAGTATTTT | CASSYTLGVGADTQYF
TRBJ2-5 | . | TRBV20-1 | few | TGCAGTGCTAGAGAGAGGGAGACCCAGTACTTC | CSARERETQYF
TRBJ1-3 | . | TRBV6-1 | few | TGTGCCAGCAGTGAATCAGCCAATTCTGGAAACACCATATATTTT | CASSESANSGNTIYF
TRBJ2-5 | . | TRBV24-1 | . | TGTGCCACCAGTGATCCCACAGGGGAGGGGGAGACCCAGTACTTC | CATSDPTGEGETQYF
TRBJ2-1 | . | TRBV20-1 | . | TGCAGTGCCACCCGAACAATCTCCTACAATGAGCAGTTCTTC | CSATRTISYNEQFF
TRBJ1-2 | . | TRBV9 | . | TGTGCCAGCAGCCTTTACAGCTATGGCTACACCTTC | CASSLYSYGYTF
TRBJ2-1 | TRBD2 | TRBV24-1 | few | TGTGCCACCAGTGACCCGGGACTAGCGGGAGAGTATGAGCAGTTCTTC | CATSDPGLAGEYEQFF
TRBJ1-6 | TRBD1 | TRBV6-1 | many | TGTGCCAGCAGGAAGACAGGGGGCAGTTCACCCCTCCACTTT | CASRKTGGSSPLHF
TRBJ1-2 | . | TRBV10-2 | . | TGTGCCAGCAGTGGACGCAGGGGTGGCTACACCTTC | CASSGRRGGYTF
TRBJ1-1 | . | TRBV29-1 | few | TGCAGCGTTGGCCCGCGCTTTGGTTGGGAAAACACTGAAGCTTTCTTT | CSVGPRFGWENTEAFF
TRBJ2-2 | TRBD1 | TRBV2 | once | TGTGCCAGCAGGCCGACAGGGGCGAACACCGGGGAGCTGTTTTTT | CASRPTGANTGELFF
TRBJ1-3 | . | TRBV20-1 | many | TGCAGTGCCAGACCGGCCTCTGGAAACACCATATATTTT | CSARPASGNTIYF
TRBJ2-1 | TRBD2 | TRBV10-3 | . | TGTGCCGCCGGGAAGATAGCGGGGGTTCGTTCCAATGAGCAGTTCTTC | CAAGKIAGVRSNEQFF
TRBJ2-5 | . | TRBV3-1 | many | TGTGCCAGCAGCGGGGACCATCAAGAGACCCAGTACTTC | CASSGDHQETQYF
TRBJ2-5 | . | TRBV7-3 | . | TGTGCCAGCAGCTTAAACGGGCCAGAGACCCAGTACTTC | CASSLNGPETQYF
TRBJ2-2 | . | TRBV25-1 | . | TGTGCCAGCAGTGACTCGGGTCGTTTGAACACCGGGGAGCTGTTTTTT | CASSDSGRLNTGELFF
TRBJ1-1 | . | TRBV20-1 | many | TGCAGTGCTAGGGCGGGTATAAACACTGAAGCTTTCTTT | CSARAGINTEAFF